The rows below give T cell receptor beta chains drawn from one sample of a study of T cells in Graves' hyperthyroidism and ophthalmopathy. TCRdb itself ran the multiplex PCR reads through MiXCR, one entry per CDR3 protein. Among about 320,000 distinct CDR3 sequences listed, roughly 17% were seen once. The specimen sequenced was blood. The origin of the receptors is a young man with Graves' hyperthyroidism. CDR3s include the opening cysteine and the closing phenylalanine or tryptophan. The D gene is left open where the match is weak. Only part of the rows carry a size: once, few, many, or a class if the clone is expanded.

v_call	d_call	j_call	clone_size	cdr3_aa	cdr3_nt
TRBV9	TRBD2	TRBJ2-1	.	CASSVTVGGSYNEQFF	TGTGCCAGCAGCGTAACCGTGGGAGGGTCTTACAATGAGCAGTTCTTC
TRBV11-2	TRBD1	TRBJ1-2	few	CASSLGRGGQGASGYTF	TGTGCCAGCAGCTTAGGGCGGGGGGGACAGGGGGCGAGTGGCTACACCTTC
TRBV10-3	.	TRBJ1-1	many	CAISEWQGGTEAFF	TGTGCCATCAGTGAGTGGCAGGGCGGGACTGAAGCTTTCTTT
TRBV7-2	.	TRBJ2-3	many	CASSQFTTDTQYF	TGTGCCAGCAGCCAATTTACCACAGATACGCAGTATTTT
TRBV11-1	.	TRBJ2-5	.	CASSWEEGARETQYF	TGTGCCAGCAGCTGGGAGGAGGGGGCACGAGAGACCCAGTACTTC
TRBV12-3/TRBV12-4	.	TRBJ2-5	many	CASRWGRETQYF	TGTGCCAGCCGGTGGGGACGAGAGACCCAGTACTTC
TRBV30	TRBD2	TRBJ2-1	many	CAWSGASGSIFNEQFF	TGTGCCTGGAGTGGTGCTAGCGGGAGTATATTTAATGAGCAGTTCTTC
TRBV29-1	TRBD1	TRBJ1-1	.	CSAQGGRGDLEAFF	TGCAGCGCCCAGGGGGGCAGGGGCGATTTGGAAGCTTTCTTT
TRBV28	.	TRBJ1-1	many	CASSRYQGSMNTEAFF	TGTGCCAGCAGCCGTTATCAGGGTAGCATGAACACTGAAGCTTTCTTT
TRBV11-2	TRBD1	TRBJ1-6	.	CASSLQGAESPLHF	TGTGCCAGCAGCTTACAGGGGGCAGAATCACCCCTCCACTTT
TRBV28	.	TRBJ1-2	many	CASSLGSNYGYTF	TGTGCCAGCAGTTTGGGCAGTAACTATGGCTACACCTTC
TRBV4-1	TRBD2	TRBJ2-3	few	CASSQSGLAGTDTQYF	TGCGCCAGCAGCCAATCTGGACTAGCTGGCACAGATACGCAGTATTTT
TRBV20-1	.	TRBJ1-5	few	CSARVRRSNQPQHF	TGCAGTGCTAGAGTTAGGCGGAGCAATCAGCCCCAGCATTTT
TRBV19	.	TRBJ1-4	.	CASSIGRQPNEKLFF	TGTGCCAGTAGTATAGGGAGACAGCCTAATGAAAAACTGTTTTTT
TRBV11-3	.	TRBJ2-7	few	CASNQDSVCSYEQYF	TGTGCCAGCAACCAGGATAGCGTATGCTCCTACGAGCAGTACTTC
TRBV28	TRBD1	TRBJ2-3	many	CASSPSGTGFEDTQYF	TGTGCCAGCAGTCCCTCCGGGACAGGGTTTGAGGATACGCAGTATTTT
TRBV27	.	TRBJ2-3	many	CASSSYRSSTDTQYF	TGTGCCAGCAGTTCCTACAGGAGTAGCACAGATACGCAGTATTTT
TRBV28	.	TRBJ2-7	many	CASSPMGGAGPFYEQYF	TGTGCCAGCAGTCCTATGGGCGGGGCCGGACCTTTTTACGAGCAGTACTTC
TRBV5-1	.	TRBJ2-1	many	CASSLGLNEQFF	TGCGCCAGCAGCTTAGGGTTAAATGAGCAGTTCTTC
TRBV12-3/TRBV12-4	TRBD1	TRBJ1-2	.	CASSHRGMNYGYTF	TGTGCCAGCAGCCACAGGGGAATGAACTATGGCTACACCTTC
TRBV28	TRBD2	TRBJ2-4	many	CASSFLGLADYKNIQYF	TGTGCCAGCAGTTTCTTGGGACTAGCGGACTACAAAAACATTCAGTACTTC
TRBV16	.	TRBJ1-5	many	CASSQNSGASQPQHF	TGTGCCAGCAGCCAAAATTCGGGGGCTAGTCAGCCCCAGCATTTT
TRBV29-1	.	TRBJ2-7	.	CSVVLADRSYEQYF	TGCAGCGTTGTTCTGGCAGACCGCTCCTACGAGCAGTACTTC
TRBV12-3/TRBV12-4	.	TRBJ1-1	many	CASSLQGRVTEAFF	TGTGCCAGCAGTTTGCAGGGACGGGTCACTGAAGCTTTCTTT
TRBV20-1	.	TRBJ2-3	many	CSARDPMGGDTQYF	TGCAGTGCTAGAGACCCTATGGGTGGGGATACGCAGTATTTT
TRBV5-1	.	TRBJ1-1	.	CASSLAGPGLLAEAFF	TGCGCCAGCAGCTTGGCGGGCCCCGGACTGCTAGCCGAAGCTTTCTTT
TRBV11-2	.	TRBJ2-5	many	CASSYRQSQGAQYF	TGTGCCAGCAGCTATAGACAGTCCCAAGGGGCCCAGTACTTC
TRBV9	TRBD1	TRBJ2-7	few	CASSRGSRGPYEQYF	TGTGCCAGCAGCAGAGGGTCCAGGGGGCCCTACGAGCAGTACTTC
TRBV6-1	.	TRBJ2-7	many	CASSYVGSYEQYF	TGTGCCAGCAGTTATGTAGGATCCTACGAGCAGTACTTC
TRBV24-1	.	TRBJ2-7	.	CATSRVRARGYEQYF	TGTGCCACCAGTCGGGTGAGGGCACGGGGTTACGAGCAGTACTTC
TRBV3-1	.	TRBJ1-2	many	CASSQVGALGGYTF	TGTGCCAGCAGCCAAGTGGGGGCACTGGGTGGCTACACCTTC
TRBV11-2	.	TRBJ2-3	many	CASSLGDKSTDTQYF	TGTGCCAGCAGCTTAGGTGACAAGAGCACAGATACGCAGTATTTT
TRBV28	TRBD2	TRBJ2-3	many	CASSLVSRLSGRAEGDTQYF	TGTGCCAGCAGTTTGGTATCCAGATTAAGCGGGAGGGCCGAGGGAGATACGCAGTATTTT
TRBV3-1	.	TRBJ1-2	many	CASSQGGTTGGYTF	TGTGCCAGCAGCCAAGGCGGGACTACGGGTGGCTACACCTTC
TRBV19	.	TRBJ1-5	.	CASRSGGQPQHF	TGTGCCAGTAGATCAGGTGGTCAGCCCCAGCATTTT
TRBV13	.	TRBJ1-1	many	CASSRGAEAFF	TGTGCCAGCAGCCGCGGGGCTGAAGCTTTCTTT
TRBV20-1	.	TRBJ1-5	many	CSARSGTLLQPQHF	TGCAGTGCTAGGTCAGGAACCCTTCTTCAGCCCCAGCATTTT
TRBV5-1	TRBD2	TRBJ2-1	many	CASKSGTSGSLDEQFF	TGCGCCAGCAAGTCTGGGACTAGCGGGAGTTTAGATGAGCAGTTCTTC
TRBV5-6	.	TRBJ1-2	.	CASSLGPGDGYTF	TGTGCCAGCAGCTTGGGCCCAGGGGATGGCTACACCTTC
TRBV29-1	.	TRBJ2-3	many	CSVWGPSTDTQYF	TGCAGCGTGTGGGGACCTAGCACAGATACGCAGTATTTT
TRBV12-3/TRBV12-4	.	TRBJ1-5	few	CASSLAFRGGEPQHF	TGTGCCAGCAGTTTAGCGTTCCGGGGAGGTGAGCCCCAGCATTTT